This T cell receptor (beta chain) was sequenced in a study of blood T cell repertoires in COVID-19. For the study at large: Spain, Italy and the United States supplied samples that represented acute and convalescent COVID-19. T cells, B-cell-depleted T cells, or PBMCs provided the cDNA or gDNA that served as material.

Generated by immunoSEQ multiplex PCR, the TCRdb table keeps only in-frame clones and is missing some. The sample lists 290,000 or so clones; roughly 85% were seen once. CDR1 and CDR2 from the germline V gene are KGHSH and LQKENI. Trimming shortened V by 4 bases and J by 8 bases, and 11 bases separated the two germline ends. This CDR3 has 12 amino acids. The TCR was taken from a middle-aged man with active or convalescent COVID-19. The chain employs TRBV18 and TRBJ1-1; possible D gene TRBD1, 6 bases. Sequences were obtained from peripheral blood. The CDR3 bases are TGTGCCAGCTCACTAAACAGGGAGGAAGCTTTCTTT. Translating gives CASSLNREEAFF.